What follows are 23 T cell receptor beta chains derived from one specimen sequenced in a study of blood T cell repertoires in COVID-19. Clones were sequenced by immunoSEQ multiplex PCR, and TCRdb holds only the in-frame ones, with some missing. The table records about 74,000 clones, approximately 78% of them present only once. Sequenced: peripheral blood. The receptor set was obtained from a human donor in a cohort sampled during active COVID-19.

This clone appeared once. The chain recombines TRBV12-3 or TRBV12-4 with TRBJ1-5; no definite D call. The V gene lost 3 bases and the J gene lost 5 bases, with 8 bases spanning the gap. CDR3 size: 13 residues. The CDR3 loop is CASSFLEHQPQHF. The CDR3 DNA sequence: TGTGCCAGCAGTTTCTTAGAGCATCAGCCCCAGCATTTT.

This clone was seen more than once but under ten times. This chain connects TRBV19 to TRBJ2-4; the match to TRBD1 covers 7 bases. V trimming: 3 bases; J trimming: 4 bases; junction bases outside the gene matches: 9. This CDR3 spans 16 amino acids. The germline gives CDR1 LNHDA, CDR2 SQIVND (reference sequence). CDR3 residues: CASSMPQGVSKNIQYF. CDR3 sequence (DNA): TGTGCCAGTAGTATGCCTCAGGGGGTCTCAAAAAACATTCAGTACTTC.

The chain joins TRBV7-2 to TRBJ1-2, with 9 bases fitting TRBD1. The CDR3 length is 16 residues. CDR1 and CDR2 (germline): SGHTA, FQGNSA. With 1 base clipped from V and 7 bases from J, the junction kept 10 bases outside the gene matches. CDR3 coding DNA: TGTGCCAGCAGCTTAGGAAGTGGGGGACAGGGCGGTGGCTACACCTTC. It is translated as CASSLGSGGQGGGYTF.

The rearrangement uses TRBV30 and TRBJ1-4; D might be TRBD1 (5 bases). This CDR3 has 17 amino acids. Trimming took 0 bases from V and 1 from J, leaving 15 bases between them. Looked up from germline, CDR1 is GTSNPN and CDR2 is SVGIG (reference sequence). This CDR3 reads CAWSVFGGVGTNEKLFF. The CDR3 nucleotides read TGTGCCTGGAGTGTCTTTGGGGGGGTAGGAACTAATGAAAAACTGTTTTTT.

The sample holds one count of this clone. This chain links TRBV10-1 with TRBJ2-3, with TRBD2 matching 10 bases. The trim removed 6 bases at V and 0 bases at J, leaving 9 bases unmatched. Germline CDR1 and CDR2: WNHNN and SYGVQD (reference sequence). This CDR3 has 17 residues. CDR3 DNA: TGCGCCAGCAGAGACCCTGGACTAGCGGCTAGCACAGATACGCAGTATTTT. Residues: CASRDPGLAASTDTQYF.

The chain is built from TRBV5-1 and TRBJ2-7; 10 nucleotides agree with TRBD1. The V and J ends lost 0 bases and 7 bases, in that order; junction bases with no gene match: 4. The CDR3 consists of 14 residues. The germline gives CDR1 SGHRS, CDR2 YFSETQ. The CDR3 is CASSLGTGGREQYF. The CDR3 bases are TGCGCCAGCAGCTTGGGGACAGGGGGGAGGGAGCAGTACTTC.

The genes are TRBV3-1 (or the pseudogene TRBV3-2) and TRBJ2-7, with D possibly TRBD2 on 6 matching bases. The CDR3 consists of 13 residues. Trimming stripped 0 bases from V and 4 bases from J, with 7 bases between. Germline V CDR1 and CDR2: LGHDT, YNNKEL (reference sequence). This CDR3 reads CASSQEGRYEQYF. The DNA for the CDR3 is TGTGCCAGCAGCCAAGAGGGGAGGTACGAGCAGTACTTC.

The chain links TRBV28 to TRBJ2-7; D may be TRBD1 (6 bases). CDR3 length: 15 amino acids. Looked up from germline, CDR1 is MDHEN and CDR2 is SYDVKM. Trimming pared 6 bases from V and 4 bases from J, leaving 19 bases between. The CDR3 here is CASSNTGAGEYEQYF. The CDR3 DNA reads TGTGCCAGCAGCAATACCGGGGCAGGGGAGTACGAGCAGTACTTC.

The chain couples TRBV21-1 to TRBJ2-1; the DNA was not compared with TRBD1, the D call given in the table. TRBV21-1 is a recognized pseudogene. The CDR3 is 14 amino acids. CDR3 region: CASSYRDSYNEQFF. Written as DNA, the CDR3 is TGTGCCAGCAGCTACCGGGACAGCTACAATGAGCAGTTCTTC.

The V call is TRBV12-3 or TRBV12-4, the J call TRBJ1-5, with D perhaps TRBD1 (6 bases). The CDR3 sequence is 13 residues long. V was trimmed by 7 bases and J by 3 bases, leaving 10 bases between them. CDR3 bases: TGTGCCAGCACCGGACAGCCCAATCAGCCCCAGCATTTT. This encodes CASTGQPNQPQHF.

This clone was counted a few times. This chain joins TRBV30 and TRBJ1-5; 8 bases align to TRBD1. This CDR3 contains 14 residues. J gave up 7 bases and V 1 base, and 6 bases lay outside the gene matches. CDR1 is GTSNPN and CDR2 is SVGIG in the germline V gene (reference sequence). This CDR3 reads CAWSAAGGAQPQHF. In DNA, the CDR3 is TGTGCCTGGAGTGCGGCAGGGGGCGCGCAGCCCCAGCATTTT. The full variable domain, in which reference TRBV30 and TRBJ1-5 provide the parts outside the CDR3, is SQTIHQWPATLVQPVGSPLSLECTVEGTSNPNLYWYRQAAGRGLQLLFYSVGIGQISSEVPQNLSASRPQDRQFILSSKKLLLSDSGFYLCAWSAAGGAQPQHFGDGTRLSIL.

This clone was seen once. The gene calls are TRBV7-2 and TRBJ2-1; D might be TRBD1 (6 bases). V lost 5 bases to trimming and J lost 9 bases, with 14 bases between them. Per germline, CDR1 SGHTA and CDR2 FQGNSA. There are 13 residues in the CDR3. CDR3 amino acids: CASSQQQGSEQFF. CDR3 DNA: TGTGCCAGCAGCCAACAACAGGGTAGTGAGCAGTTCTTC.

The chain is built from TRBV2 and TRBJ1-2; 7 nucleotides agree with TRBD1. Germline V lookup: CDR1 SNHLY, CDR2 FYNNEI. The CDR3 runs to 12 residues. The V segment lost 6 bases and the J segment 8 bases; nucleotides outside the gene matches: 6. This chain's CDR3 is CASRETGQGYTF. CDR3 sequence (DNA): TGTGCCAGCAGAGAGACAGGGCAAGGCTACACCTTC.

This clone was counted only a few times. CDR3: CASTQTSGYEQYF. CDR3 sequence (DNA): TGCGCCAGCACCCAGACTAGCGGCTACGAGCAGTACTTC. The chain carries TRBV5-1 and TRBJ2-7; 9 bases are shared with TRBD2. Germline V gives CDR1 SGHRS, CDR2 YFSETQ. The CDR3 is made up of 13 amino acids. V dropped 6 bases and J dropped 3; count of bases not matched to a gene: 4.

This chain joins TRBV6-2 or TRBV6-3 and TRBJ1-2; the D is unclear. CDR1 and CDR2 from the germline V gene are MNHEY and SVGEGT. Trimming left V 3 bases short and J 4 bases short, with 9 bases between. The CDR3 has 13 amino acids. In DNA form, the CDR3 reads TGTGCCAGCAGTTATTGGCCCAGCTATGGCTACACCTTC. Protein: CASSYWPSYGYTF.

This clone was detected only once. The rearrangement uses TRBV19 and TRBJ2-5; 13 positions agree with TRBD2. V lost 5 bases, J lost 1 base, and 4 bases stayed unmatched. This CDR3 comprises 16 residues. Germline V gene sequence: CDR1 LNHDA, CDR2 SQIVND (reference sequence). The CDR3: CASSPRTSGSQETQYF. The CDR3 region has the DNA TGTGCCAGTAGTCCCAGGACTAGCGGGAGCCAAGAGACCCAGTACTTC.

This chain uses TRBV19 with TRBJ2-7, with 9 bases lining up with TRBD1. Germline V gene data show CDR1 as LNHDA and CDR2 as SQIVND (reference sequence). This CDR3 contains 13 residues. The ends lost 9 bases at V and 3 bases at J; junction bases unmatched: 6. CDR3: CASDSGQGYEQYF. The CDR3 DNA follows: TGTGCCAGCGACTCGGGACAGGGCTACGAGCAGTACTTC. The full variable domain, with the rest looked up from reference TRBV19 and TRBJ2-7, is DGGITQSPKYLFRKEGQNVTLSCEQNLNHDAMYWYRQDPGQGLRLIYYSQIVNDFQKGDIAEGYSVSREKKESFPLTVTSAQKNPTAFYLCASDSGQGYEQYFGPGTRLTVT.

This chain uses TRBV13 with TRBJ1-4; 8 nucleotides line up with TRBD1. V lost 1 base, J lost 0 bases, and 7 bases stayed unmatched. There are 18 residues in the CDR3. The V gene's germline CDR1 is PRHDT and CDR2 FYEKMQ (reference sequence). The CDR3 sequence: CASSLAGGAWATNEKLFF. The CDR3 DNA reads TGTGCCAGCAGCTTAGCAGGGGGCGCCTGGGCAACTAATGAAAAACTGTTTTTT.

The rearrangement links TRBV5-1 to TRBJ1-3; no reliable D call. Germline V lookup: CDR1 SGHRS, CDR2 YFSETQ. This CDR3 spans 15 amino acids. Between the trimmed V and J ends, which lost 4 bases and 0 bases, there was a span of 11 bases. CDR3 protein: CASSEQALSGNTIYF. CDR3 coding DNA: TGCGCCAGCAGCGAGCAGGCGCTCTCTGGAAACACCATATATTTT.

The gene calls are TRBV10-3 and TRBJ2-1; 7 positions agree with TRBD2. V gave up 9 bases and J gave up 0 bases; unmatched junction bases: 5. The CDR3 spans 14 residues. Germline CDR1 is ENHRY and CDR2 is SYGVKD. CDR3 DNA sequence: TGTGCCATTACTAGCGACGGCTCCTACAATGAGCAGTTCTTC. This translates into CAITSDGSYNEQFF.

The chain carries TRBV19 and TRBJ1-4, with TRBD1 identical over 10 bases. CDR1 and CDR2 (germline): LNHDA, SQIVND (reference sequence). V gave up 3 bases and J gave up 7 bases; unmatched junction bases: 5. This CDR3 region has 15 residues. This CDR3 reads CASSIRQGAVEKLFF. In DNA form, the CDR3 reads TGTGCCAGTAGTATCCGACAGGGGGCGGTTGAAAAACTGTTTTTT.

The rearrangement joins TRBV30 to TRBJ1-1; the match to TRBD1 covers 10 bases. The CDR3 sequence is 13 residues long. Unmatched junction bases numbered 3, after V lost 1 base and J lost 7 bases. Germline V CDR1 and CDR2: GTSNPN, SVGIG (reference sequence). CDR3 loop: CAWSAGTGVEAFF. The CDR3 DNA reads as TGTGCCTGGAGTGCCGGGACAGGGGTTGAAGCTTTCTTT.

V gene TRBV3-1 (or the pseudogene TRBV3-2) combines with J gene TRBJ2-7, with 8 bases that match TRBD2. Germline-derived CDR1 and CDR2 are LGHDT and YNNKEL (reference sequence). V trimming: 4 bases; J trimming: 3 bases; junction bases outside the gene matches: 8. The CDR3 contains 15 residues. CDR3 nucleotide sequence: TGTGCCAGCAGCCCCCCCTTAGCGGGAATCTACGAGCAGTACTTC. Protein product: CASSPPLAGIYEQYF.